This T cell receptor beta chain was identified during a study of cytomegalovirus exposure and HLA in healthy donors. Primers: 60 Vbeta forward and 13 Jbeta reverse. Source study methods: Around 9.9 million shared chains were among the roughly 78 million unique TCR beta chains that a later analysis counted. Assay used: immunoSEQ multiplex PCR; TCRdb lists only in-frame clones, some missing. For V, J and clone size, that table is used; D and trimming come from the DNA. Seen in this sample are approximately 70,000 clones; the ten most common clones hold approximately 3.8%. CDR3 size: 15 residues. The ends were cut back, 0 bases at V and 3 bases at J, with 12 bases in the middle. CDR1 is MNHEY, CDR2 SVGAGI, per germline. The study's findings and limits: In a later analysis, most CMV-associated TCR beta chains appeared HLA-restricted.

A remark on this clone: Its specificity is unknown.

This receptor was identified in a female donor in good health and CMV-seropositive. The specimen sequenced was PBMCs. This sequence joins TRBV6-5 and TRBJ2-7, with a possible D match to TRBD1 (6 bases). DNA of the CDR3: TGTGCCAGCAGTTACTCCGGACAGAACGTCTACGAGCAGTACTTC. This gives the protein CASSYSGQNVYEQYF.